Listed below are T cell receptor beta chains from one sample, sequenced in a study of shared clonotypes between healthy human individuals. Generated by immunoSEQ multiplex PCR, the TCRdb table keeps only in-frame clones and is missing some. The table shows about 2.1 million clones, with 85% to 95% occurring only once. Sample: naive CD8+ T cells from PBMCs. The receptors stem from a man between 18 and 35 years old in good health. Some clones in this sample may be carry-over from other donors' samples. CDR3s include the opening cysteine and the closing phenylalanine or tryptophan. A D gene is named only where the DNA matches it firmly. Expanded clones are given a class, and other clones once, few, many or no size at all.

D gene	J gene	clone size	V gene	CDR3 DNA	CDR3 protein
TRBD1	TRBJ2-7	-	TRBV7-9	TGTGCCAGCAGCTTGGCGACAGGGGCCGGCTACGAGCAGTACTTC	CASSLATGAGYEQYF
-	TRBJ1-1	-	TRBV7-2	TGTGCCAGCAGCTTACCGCGGGGGGCCGGGACTGAAGCTTTCTTT	CASSLPRGAGTEAFF
-	TRBJ2-7	-	TRBV9	TGTGCCAGCAGCGTAGGGAGCGCCCACGAGCAGTACTTC	CASSVGSAHEQYF
-	TRBJ2-2	-	TRBV18	TGTGCCAGCTCACCTACCAGTACAGGCCTGAACACCGGGGAGCTGTTTTTT	CASSPTSTGLNTGELFF
TRBD1	TRBJ2-1	once	TRBV29-1	TGCAGCGTTGAAGAATGGACAGGGAAATCCCTTGAGCAGTTCTTC	CSVEEWTGKSLEQFF
TRBD1	TRBJ2-7	-	TRBV6-1	TGTGCCAGCAGTGATAGACCAGGGGGTTACGAGCAGTACTTC	CASSDRPGGYEQYF
-	TRBJ1-3	-	TRBV7-6	TGTGCCAGCAGCTTGGGGAACACCATATATTTT	CASSLGNTIYF
-	TRBJ2-1	-	TRBV10-3	TGTGCCATCAGTGAGTCGTTGGTAGTTTCCGGTGAGCAGTTCTTC	CAISESLVVSGEQFF
-	TRBJ1-1	-	TRBV9	TGTGCCAGCAGCGTGGGGGGTTCGACTGAAGCTTTCTTT	CASSVGGSTEAFF
-	TRBJ1-1	-	TRBV11-3	TGTGCCAGCAGCTCCGACGGTGAAGCTTTCTTT	CASSSDGEAFF
-	TRBJ1-4	-	TRBV7-9	TGTGCCAGCAGCTTGGAGAGGAATGAAAAACTGTTTTTT	CASSLERNEKLFF
TRBD2	TRBJ2-7	few	TRBV28	TGTGCCAGCAGGGGACTAGCGGGAGCCTACGAGCAGTACTTC	CASRGLAGAYEQYF
-	TRBJ2-5	-	TRBV5-5	TGTGCCAGCAGCTGGGGTCCGCCGAAGACCCAGTACTTC	CASSWGPPKTQYF
TRBD1	TRBJ2-3	-	TRBV5-1	TGCGCCAGCAGCCTGGGGACAGGGGGATCAGATACGCAGTATTTT	CASSLGTGGSDTQYF
TRBD1	TRBJ2-7	-	TRBV15	TGTGCCACCAGCAGAGATCAACAGGGGGAATCCTACGAGCAGTACTTC	CATSRDQQGESYEQYF
TRBD2	TRBJ2-5	-	TRBV11-2	TGTGCCAGCAGCTACCCCGGGGGGGCGGGGACCCAGTACTTC	CASSYPGGAGTQYF
TRBD2	TRBJ2-1	-	TRBV5-1	TGCGCCAGCAGCACCGAGCGGGAGGCCCCCTACAATGAGCAGTTCTTC	CASSTEREAPYNEQFF
TRBD1	TRBJ2-2	-	TRBV7-9	TGTGCCAGCCGCTCAATGGGGGGACAGGGCGAGAACACCGGGGAGCTGTTTTTT	CASRSMGGQGENTGELFF
TRBD2	TRBJ2-1	-	TRBV19	TGTGCCAGTACCCCGATTAGCGGGATCTACAATGAGCAGTTCTTC	CASTPISGIYNEQFF
-	TRBJ2-2	once	TRBV27	TGTGCCAGCAGTGGAGACGGCGGGGAGCTGTTTTTT	CASSGDGGELFF
-	TRBJ2-1	-	TRBV28	TGTGCCACCAGCGAAGGGAGCGAGCAGTTCTTC	CATSEGSEQFF
TRBD1	TRBJ1-5	-	TRBV27	TGTGCCAGCAGTTTATCGCAGGGGGCAGGCAATCAGCCCCAGCATTTT	CASSLSQGAGNQPQHF
TRBD2	TRBJ2-7	-	TRBV7-8	TGTGCCAGCAGCCCGGGACTAGCGGGAGTAACGTACGAGCAGTACTTC	CASSPGLAGVTYEQYF
-	TRBJ1-5	-	TRBV7-8	TGTGCCAGCAGCTCAATCCGGCGACACTTCCAGCATTTT	CASSSIRRHFQHF
-	TRBJ1-3	-	TRBV6-5	TGTGCCAGCAGTTACTCGTATCCTGACTCTGGAAACACCATATATTTT	CASSYSYPDSGNTIYF
-	TRBJ1-1	-	TRBV4-1	TGCGCCAGCAGCCACCCCCCGAGGGACACTGAAGCTTTCTTT	CASSHPPRDTEAFF
-	TRBJ2-1	-	TRBV11-2	TGTGCCAGCAGCTTAGCGATTAGGGCCGAGTACAATGAGCAGTTCTTC	CASSLAIRAEYNEQFF
TRBD1	TRBJ1-6	-	TRBV30	TGTGCCGGGGAGACAGGGTGGAATTCACCCCTCCACTTT	CAGETGWNSPLHF